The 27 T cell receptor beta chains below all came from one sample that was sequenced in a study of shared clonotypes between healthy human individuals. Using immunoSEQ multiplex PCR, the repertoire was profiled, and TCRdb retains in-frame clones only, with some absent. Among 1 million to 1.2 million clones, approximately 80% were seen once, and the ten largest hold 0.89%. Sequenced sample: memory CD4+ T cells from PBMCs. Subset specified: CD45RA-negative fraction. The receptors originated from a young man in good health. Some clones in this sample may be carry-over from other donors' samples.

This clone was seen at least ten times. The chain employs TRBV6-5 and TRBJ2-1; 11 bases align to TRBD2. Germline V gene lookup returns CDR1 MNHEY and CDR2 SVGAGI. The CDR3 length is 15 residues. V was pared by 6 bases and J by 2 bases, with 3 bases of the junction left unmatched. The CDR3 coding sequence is TGTGCCAGCAGGATAGCGGGAGGGCCCTACAATGAGCAGTTCTTC. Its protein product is CASRIAGGPYNEQFF.

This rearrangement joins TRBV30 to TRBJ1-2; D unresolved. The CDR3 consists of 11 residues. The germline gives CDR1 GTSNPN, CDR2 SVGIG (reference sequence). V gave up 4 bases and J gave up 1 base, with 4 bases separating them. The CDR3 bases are TGTGCCTGGACACTTAACTATGGCTACACCTTC. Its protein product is CAWTLNYGYTF. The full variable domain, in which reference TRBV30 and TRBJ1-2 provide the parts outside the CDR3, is SQTIHQWPATLVQPVGSPLSLECTVEGTSNPNLYWYRQAAGRGLQLLFYSVGIGQISSEVPQNLSASRPQDRQFILSSKKLLLSDSGFYLCAWTLNYGYTFGSGTRLTVV.

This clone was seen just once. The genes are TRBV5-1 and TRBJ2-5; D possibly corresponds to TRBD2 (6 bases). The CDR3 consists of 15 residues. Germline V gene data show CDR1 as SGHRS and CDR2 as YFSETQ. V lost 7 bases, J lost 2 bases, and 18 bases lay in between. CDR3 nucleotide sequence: TGCGCCAGCGCCCCTTTAACTAGCTCGCAAGAGACCCAGTACTTC. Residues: CASAPLTSSQETQYF.

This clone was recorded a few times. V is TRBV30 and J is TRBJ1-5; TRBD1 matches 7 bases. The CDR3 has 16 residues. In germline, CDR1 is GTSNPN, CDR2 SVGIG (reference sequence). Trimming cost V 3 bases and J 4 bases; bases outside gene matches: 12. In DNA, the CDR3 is TGTGCCTGGAGCGTGACCCGCGGGACAGAAAATCAGCCCCAGCATTTT. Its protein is CAWSVTRGTENQPQHF.

The CDR3 sequence: CASTGTGGGGANVLTF. The CDR3 bases are TGTGCCAGTACCGGGACAGGGGGAGGAGGGGCCAACGTCCTGACTTTC. The gene calls are TRBV2 and TRBJ2-6, with 11 bases aligning to TRBD1. Trimming removed 9 bases from V and 4 bases from J; junction bases left unmatched: 8. CDR1 is SNHLY and CDR2 is FYNNEI in the germline V gene. The length of the CDR3 is 16 residues.

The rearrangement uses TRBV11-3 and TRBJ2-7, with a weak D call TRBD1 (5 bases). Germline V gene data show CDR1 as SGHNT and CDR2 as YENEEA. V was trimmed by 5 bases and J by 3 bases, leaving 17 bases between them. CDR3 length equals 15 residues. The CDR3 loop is CASSPKGRSVYEQYF. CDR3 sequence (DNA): TGTGCCAGCAGCCCCAAGGGGCGATCTGTCTACGAGCAGTACTTC. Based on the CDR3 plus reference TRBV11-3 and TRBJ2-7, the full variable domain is EAGVVQSPRYKIIEKKQPVAFWCNPISGHNTLYWYLQNLGQGPELLIRYENEEAVDDSQLPKDRFSAERLKGVDSTLKIQPAELGDSAVYLCASSPKGRSVYEQYFGPGTRLTVT.

CDR3 sequence reads: CASSLAWGRSYTF. The CDR3 nucleotides are TGTGCCAGCAGCTTAGCATGGGGGAGGAGCTACACCTTC. V gene TRBV7-2 combines with J gene TRBJ1-2; D perhaps matches TRBD1 (5 bases). Germline CDR1 is SGHTA and CDR2 is FQGNSA. V lost 0 bases, J lost 9 bases, and 11 bases lay in between. The length of the CDR3 is 13 residues.

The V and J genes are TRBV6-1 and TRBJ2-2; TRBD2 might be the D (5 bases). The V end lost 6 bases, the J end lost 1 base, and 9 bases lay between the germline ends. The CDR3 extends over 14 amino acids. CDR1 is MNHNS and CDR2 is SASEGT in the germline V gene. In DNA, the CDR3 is TGTGCCAGCAGGAGGGCAGAGAACACCGGGGAGCTGTTTTTT. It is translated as CASRRAENTGELFF.

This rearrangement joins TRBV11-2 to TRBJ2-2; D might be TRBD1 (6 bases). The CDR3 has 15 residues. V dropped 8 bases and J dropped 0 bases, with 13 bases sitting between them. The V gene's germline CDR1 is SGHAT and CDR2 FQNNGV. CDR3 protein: CASQGQFANTGELFF. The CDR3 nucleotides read TGTGCCAGCCAAGGACAGTTCGCGAACACCGGGGAGCTGTTTTTT.

The CDR3 coding sequence is TGTGCCAGCAGCTTGGACAGCTTTAATGAGCAGTTCTTC. Residues: CASSLDSFNEQFF. The chain has TRBV11-3 and TRBJ2-1; tentative D call: TRBD1 (6 bases). CDR1 is SGHNT, CDR2 YENEEA, per germline. Between the trimmed V and J ends, which lost 3 bases and 7 bases, there was a span of 10 bases. The CDR3 length is 13 residues. Full variable domain (rest looked up from reference TRBV11-3 and TRBJ2-1): EAGVVQSPRYKIIEKKQPVAFWCNPISGHNTLYWYLQNLGQGPELLIRYENEEAVDDSQLPKDRFSAERLKGVDSTLKIQPAELGDSAVYLCASSLDSFNEQFFGPGTRLTVL.

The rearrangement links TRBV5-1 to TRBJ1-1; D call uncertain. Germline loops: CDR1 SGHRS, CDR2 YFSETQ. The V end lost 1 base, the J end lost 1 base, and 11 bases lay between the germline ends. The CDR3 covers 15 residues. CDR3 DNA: TGCGCCAGCAGCTTGTGGTCAGCCTCGAACACTGAAGCTTTCTTT. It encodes CASSLWSASNTEAFF. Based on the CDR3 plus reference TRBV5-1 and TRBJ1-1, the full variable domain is KAGVTQTPRYLIKTRGQQVTLSCSPISGHRSVSWYQQTPGQGLQFLFEYFSETQRNKGNFPGRFSGRQFSNSRSEMNVSTLELGDSALYLCASSLWSASNTEAFFGQGTRLTVV.

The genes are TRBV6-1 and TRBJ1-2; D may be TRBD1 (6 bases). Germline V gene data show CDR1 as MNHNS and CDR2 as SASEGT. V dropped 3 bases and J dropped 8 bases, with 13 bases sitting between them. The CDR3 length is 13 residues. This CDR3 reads CASSDSQRGGYTF. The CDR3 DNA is TGTGCCAGCAGTGATTCTCAGAGGGGGGGCTACACCTTC.

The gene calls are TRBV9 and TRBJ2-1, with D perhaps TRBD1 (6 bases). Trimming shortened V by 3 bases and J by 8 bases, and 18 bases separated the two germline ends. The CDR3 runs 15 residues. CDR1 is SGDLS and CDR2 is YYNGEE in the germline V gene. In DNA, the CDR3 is TGTGCCAGCAGCGGTAACAGGGAATACGGCGATGAGCAGTTCTTC. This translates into CASSGNREYGDEQFF.

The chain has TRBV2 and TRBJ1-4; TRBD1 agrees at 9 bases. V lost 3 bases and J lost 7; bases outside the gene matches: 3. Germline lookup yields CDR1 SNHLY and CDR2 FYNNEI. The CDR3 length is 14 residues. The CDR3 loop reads CASSEIQGAEKLFF. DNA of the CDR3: TGTGCCAGCAGTGAGATACAGGGGGCTGAAAAACTGTTTTTT.

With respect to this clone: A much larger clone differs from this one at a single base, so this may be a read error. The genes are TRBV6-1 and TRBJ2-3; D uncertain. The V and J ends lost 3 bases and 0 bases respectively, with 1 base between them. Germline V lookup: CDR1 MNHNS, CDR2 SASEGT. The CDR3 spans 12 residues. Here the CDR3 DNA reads TGTGCCAGCAGTGACAGCACAGATACGCAGTATTTT. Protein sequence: CASSDSTDTQYF.

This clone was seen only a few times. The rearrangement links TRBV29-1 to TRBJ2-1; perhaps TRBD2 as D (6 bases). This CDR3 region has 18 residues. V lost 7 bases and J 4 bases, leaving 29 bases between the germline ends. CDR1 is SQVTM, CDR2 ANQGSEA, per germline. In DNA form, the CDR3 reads TGCAGCGCTCTTCCCTGGGGCCTAAGCGGGCGGCAATACAATGAGCAGTTCTTC. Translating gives CSALPWGLSGRQYNEQFF.

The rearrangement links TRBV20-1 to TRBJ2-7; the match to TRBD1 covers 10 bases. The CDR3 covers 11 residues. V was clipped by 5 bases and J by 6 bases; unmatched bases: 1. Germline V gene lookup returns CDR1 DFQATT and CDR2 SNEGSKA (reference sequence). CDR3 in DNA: TGCAGTGCTGGACAGGGGGGCGAGCAGTACTTC. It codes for CSAGQGGEQYF.

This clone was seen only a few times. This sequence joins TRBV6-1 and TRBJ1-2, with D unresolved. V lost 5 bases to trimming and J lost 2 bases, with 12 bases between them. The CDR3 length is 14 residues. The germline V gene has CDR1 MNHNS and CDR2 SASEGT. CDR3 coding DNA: TGTGCCAGCAGTCCGTCCCTGGGGAACTATGGCTACACCTTC. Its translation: CASSPSLGNYGYTF.

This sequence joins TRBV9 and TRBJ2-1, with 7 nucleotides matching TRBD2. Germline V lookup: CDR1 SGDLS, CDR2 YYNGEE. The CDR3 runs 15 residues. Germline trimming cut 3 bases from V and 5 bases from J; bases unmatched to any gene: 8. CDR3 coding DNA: TGTGCCAGCAGCGCCCACCCAGCGGGACACAATGAGCAGTTCTTC. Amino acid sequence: CASSAHPAGHNEQFF. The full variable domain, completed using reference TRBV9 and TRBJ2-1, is DSGVTQTPKHLITATGQRVTLRCSPRSGDLSVYWYQQSLDQGLQFLIQYYNGEERAKGNILERFSAQQFPDLHSELNLSSLELGDSALYFCASSAHPAGHNEQFFGPGTRLTVL.

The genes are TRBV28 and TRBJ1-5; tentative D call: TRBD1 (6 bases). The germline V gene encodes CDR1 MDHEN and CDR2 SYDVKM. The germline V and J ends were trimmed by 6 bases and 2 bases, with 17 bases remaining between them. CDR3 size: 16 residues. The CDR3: CASRTTGTRGNQPQHF. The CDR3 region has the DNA TGTGCCAGCAGAACCACAGGGACCCGGGGCAATCAGCCCCAGCATTTT. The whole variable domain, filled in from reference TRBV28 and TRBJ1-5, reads DVKVTQSSRYLVKRTGEKVFLECVQDMDHENMFWYRQDPGLGLRLIYFSYDVKMKEKGDIPEGYSVSREKKERFSLILESASTNQTSMYLCASRTTGTRGNQPQHFGDGTRLSIL.

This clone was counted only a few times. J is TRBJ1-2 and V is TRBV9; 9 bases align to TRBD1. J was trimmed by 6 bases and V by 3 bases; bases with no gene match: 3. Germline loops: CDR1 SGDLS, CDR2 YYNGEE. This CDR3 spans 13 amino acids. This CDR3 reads CASSDRGRNGYTF. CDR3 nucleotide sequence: TGTGCCAGCAGCGACAGGGGGCGTAATGGCTACACCTTC.

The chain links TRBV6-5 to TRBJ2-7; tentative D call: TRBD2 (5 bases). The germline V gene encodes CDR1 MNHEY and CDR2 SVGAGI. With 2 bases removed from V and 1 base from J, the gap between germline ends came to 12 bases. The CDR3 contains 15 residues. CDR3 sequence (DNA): TGTGCCAGCAGTTACGAACCCGGAGGTTCCTACGAGCAGTACTTC. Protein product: CASSYEPGGSYEQYF.

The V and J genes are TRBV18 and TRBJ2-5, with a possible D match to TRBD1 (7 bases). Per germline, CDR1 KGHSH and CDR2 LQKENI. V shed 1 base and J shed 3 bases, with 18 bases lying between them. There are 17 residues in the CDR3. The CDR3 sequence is CASSPRLIVRGEETQYF. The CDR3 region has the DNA TGTGCCAGCTCACCACGACTAATCGTCAGGGGGGAAGAGACCCAGTACTTC.

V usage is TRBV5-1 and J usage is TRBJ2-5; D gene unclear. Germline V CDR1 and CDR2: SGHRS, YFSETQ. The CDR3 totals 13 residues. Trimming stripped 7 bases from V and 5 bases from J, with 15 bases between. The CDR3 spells CASSVTPGETQYF. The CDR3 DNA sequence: TGCGCCAGCTCGGTCACGCCGGGTGAGACCCAGTACTTC.

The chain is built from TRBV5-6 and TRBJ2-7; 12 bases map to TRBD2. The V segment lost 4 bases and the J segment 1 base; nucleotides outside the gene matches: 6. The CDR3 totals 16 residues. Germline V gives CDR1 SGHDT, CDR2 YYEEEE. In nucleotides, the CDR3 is TGTGCCAGCAGCCCACTAGGGACTAGCGGGTCCTACGAGCAGTACTTC. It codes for CASSPLGTSGSYEQYF.

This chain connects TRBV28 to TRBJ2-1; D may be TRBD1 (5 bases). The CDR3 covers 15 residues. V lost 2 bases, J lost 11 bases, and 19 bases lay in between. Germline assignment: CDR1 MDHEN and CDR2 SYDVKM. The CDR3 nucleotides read TGTGCCAGCAGTTTAGGGGCAGTGGAGTCGGAAAAGCAGTTCTTC. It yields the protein CASSLGAVESEKQFF.

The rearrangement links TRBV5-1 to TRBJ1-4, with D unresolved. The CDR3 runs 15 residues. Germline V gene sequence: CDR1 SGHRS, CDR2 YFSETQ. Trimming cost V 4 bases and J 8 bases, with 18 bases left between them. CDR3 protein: CASSELHGYTEKLFF. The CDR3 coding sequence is TGCGCCAGCAGCGAACTACACGGCTATACGGAAAAACTGTTTTTT.